This TCR beta chain derives from a study of response to subunit inactivated influenza vaccine. TCRdb reprocessed the RT-PCR reads via MiXCR and lists one record per CDR3 protein. The data hold roughly 700,000 distinct CDR3 sequences, with approximately 14% observed a single time. Comment on this clonotype: What it recognizes is unknown.

Regarding the study as a whole: New T cells are recruited in small numbers by each seasonal influenza vaccination, according to the authors' suggestion.

J gave up 4 bases and V 6 bases, and 9 bases lay outside the gene matches. The CDR3 length is 14 residues. Germline CDR1 reads DFQATT; CDR2 reads SNEGSKA (reference sequence). This TCR was recovered from a man over 45 who received an inactivated influenza vaccine. V usage is TRBV20-1 and J usage is TRBJ1-5, with TRBD1 matching over 7 bases. The specimen was PBMCs from blood, collected 11 to 12 days after vaccination. The CDR3 loop reads CSARTGDLNQPQHF. The CDR3 DNA reads TGCAGTGCACGCACAGGGGACCTTAATCAGCCCCAGCATTTT.